The 16 T cell receptor beta chains given below trace back to one sample, sequenced in a study of shared clonotypes between healthy human individuals. Sequenced by immunoSEQ multiplex PCR; TCRdb stores in-frame clones only, minus some. The table has about a million clones, 60% to 80% seen once. The material sequenced was memory CD4+ T cells sorted from blood. Subset in this sample: CD45RA-negative fraction. All receptors come from a man aged 18-30 years in good health.

The genes are TRBV29-1 and TRBJ1-3; D is unclear. The CDR3 extends over 14 amino acids. V was pared by 6 bases and J by 0 bases, with 12 bases between. Germline-derived CDR1 and CDR2 are SQVTM and ANQGSEA. CDR3 in amino acids: CSVILQDSGNTIYF. The CDR3 coding sequence is TGCAGCGTGATCCTTCAGGACTCTGGAAACACCATATATTTT.

This chain joins TRBV6-1 and TRBJ1-1; D is possibly TRBD1 (6 bases). CDR3 length: 14 amino acids. Per the germline V gene, CDR1 is MNHNS and CDR2 is SASEGT. Trimming removed 6 bases at V and 6 bases at J, with 17 bases between. The CDR3 nucleotides are TGTGCCAGCAGCATCCAGGGGTGGGGGCCTGAAGCTTTCTTT. Its protein product is CASSIQGWGPEAFF.

This clone was picked up one time. This sequence joins TRBV23-1 and TRBJ1-2; D call uncertain. TRBV23-1 is an ORF; its function is uncertain. CDR3 length: 12 residues. Deletions cut 7 bases from V and 4 bases from J, with 10 bases between. CDR3: CASIVGLYGYTF. The CDR3 DNA reads TGCGCCAGCATAGTCGGGCTCTATGGCTACACCTTC.

The CDR3 protein is CASSELGTQVTYEQYF. The DNA of the CDR3 is TGTGCCAGCAGTGAACTTGGGACACAGGTTACCTACGAGCAGTACTTC. The chain combines TRBV6-1 with TRBJ2-7; D possibly corresponds to TRBD1 (6 bases). Trimming took 2 bases from V and 2 from J, leaving 16 bases between them. The CDR3 is 16 residues long. Per germline, CDR1 MNHNS and CDR2 SASEGT.

J is TRBJ2-7 and V is TRBV29-1; D is uncertain. The V gene's germline CDR1 is SQVTM and CDR2 ANQGSEA. The CDR3 runs 13 residues. The V and J ends lost 4 bases and 5 bases respectively, with 15 bases between them. In DNA form, the CDR3 reads TGCAGCGTTGGTAACGTGGGCCAGGACGAGCAGTACTTC. Translated: CSVGNVGQDEQYF.

This clone has more than one count but fewer than ten. J is TRBJ1-4 and V is TRBV27; D is uncertain. The CDR3 sequence is 12 residues long. The germline gives CDR1 MNHEY, CDR2 SMNVEV (reference sequence). Trimming removed 5 bases from V and 10 bases from J, with 11 bases in between. CDR3 sequence (DNA): TGTGCCAGCAGTCCCCGCGTCGGAAAACTGTTTTTT. It translates to CASSPRVGKLFF.

This chain links TRBV30 with TRBJ1-6; no clear D gene. The V end was cut by 1 base, the J end by 5 bases, with 6 bases between. The CDR3 extends over 13 amino acids. Germline CDR1 reads GTSNPN; CDR2 reads SVGIG (reference sequence). The CDR3 region has the DNA TGTGCCTGGAGTGACGGCCATAATTCACCCCTCCACTTT. Protein product: CAWSDGHNSPLHF.

The chain recombines TRBV6-1 with TRBJ1-5; the D gene is possibly TRBD1 (6 bases). Per germline, CDR1 MNHNS and CDR2 SASEGT. CDR3 length: 17 residues. The germline V and J ends were trimmed by 2 bases and 0 bases, with 14 bases remaining between them. CDR3 region: CASSEKGVGDSNQPQHF. The CDR3 DNA reads as TGTGCCAGCAGTGAAAAGGGGGTAGGGGATAGCAATCAGCCCCAGCATTTT.

The table lists this clone with a few counts. DNA for the CDR3: TGTGCCAGCAGTTTAGGGCGCAGGGCAGGGGCTAACAATGAGCAGTTCTTC. This gives the protein CASSLGRRAGANNEQFF. The rearrangement joins TRBV28 to TRBJ2-1, with D perhaps TRBD1 (6 bases). The germline V gene encodes CDR1 MDHEN and CDR2 SYDVKM. This CDR3 is built from 17 residues. V was shortened by 2 bases and J by 5 bases, with 19 bases between the two germline ends.

The rearrangement links TRBV2 to TRBJ2-3, with D unclear. Germline V gene sequence: CDR1 SNHLY, CDR2 FYNNEI. The CDR3 totals 13 residues. V was clipped by 6 bases and J by 5 bases, with 12 bases between them. The DNA of the CDR3 is TGTGCCAGCAGGACCGACCCCGGAGATACGCAGTATTTT. It encodes CASRTDPGDTQYF.

The chain joins TRBV5-4 to TRBJ1-1; D remains unclear. V was shortened by 0 bases and J by 7 bases, with 13 bases between the two germline ends. In germline, CDR1 is SGHNT, CDR2 YYREEE (reference sequence). This CDR3 contains 14 residues. CDR3 sequence (DNA): TGTGCCAGCAGCTTGGATTCGGTTTCGAATGAAGCTTTCTTT. It is translated as CASSLDSVSNEAFF.

The gene calls are TRBV6-6 and TRBJ2-2; TRBD2 matches at 13 bases. From germline, CDR1 is MNHNY and CDR2 SVGAGI (reference sequence). V was pared by 5 bases and J by 6 bases, with 3 bases of the junction left unmatched. The CDR3 is 15 residues long. CDR3: CASSPTSGRSGELFF. The CDR3 nucleotides are TGTGCCAGCAGTCCGACTAGCGGGAGGTCCGGGGAGCTGTTTTTT.

The genes are TRBV6-1 and TRBJ1-2, with 8 bases fitting TRBD1. Germline V gene sequence: CDR1 MNHNS, CDR2 SASEGT. The CDR3 is 16 residues long. V was pared by 2 bases and J by 2 bases, with 7 bases of the junction left unmatched. CDR3: CASSESSGGSNYGYTF. The CDR3 coding sequence is TGTGCCAGCAGTGAATCGTCAGGGGGCTCGAACTATGGCTACACCTTC.

The rearrangement joins TRBV5-1 to TRBJ2-3; 7 nucleotides align to TRBD2. The CDR3 is made up of 18 amino acids. Germline loops: CDR1 SGHRS, CDR2 YFSETQ. V was clipped by 0 bases and J by 0 bases; unmatched bases: 10. CDR3 protein: CASSLVPRGITSTDTQYF. The DNA for the CDR3 is TGCGCCAGCAGCTTGGTTCCGCGGGGGATCACTAGCACAGATACGCAGTATTTT.

The chain links TRBV19 to TRBJ1-5; no firm D call. CDR3 size: 13 residues. Germline values: CDR1 LNHDA, CDR2 SQIVND (reference sequence). The V end was cut by 9 bases, the J end by 7 bases, with 16 bases between. The CDR3 loop is CASTPQMGQPQHF. CDR3 DNA sequence: TGTGCCAGCACCCCTCAAATGGGCCAGCCCCAGCATTTT.

J is TRBJ1-4 and V is TRBV19; no definite D call. V lost 4 bases to trimming and J lost 3 bases, with 9 bases between them. The CDR3 runs to 14 residues. The germline V gene encodes CDR1 LNHDA and CDR2 SQIVND (reference sequence). CDR3 bases: TGTGCCAGTAGTAAGACGGTGGCTAATGAAAAACTGTTTTTT. Encoded protein: CASSKTVANEKLFF.